This note documents a single T cell receptor beta chain sequence. As yet, its antigen is unknown. The data stem from a study of cytomegalovirus exposure and HLA in healthy donors. Study-wide context: Earlier results showed roughly 120 million unique TCR beta sequences derived from about 179 million T cells. Study conclusions and caveats: In a later analysis, CMV-associated beta chains were mostly HLA-associated, it appeared.

Researchers ran the PCR with 60 Vbeta and 13 Jbeta primers. Produced via immunoSEQ multiplex PCR; TCRdb's table is partial and in-frame only. Here the sample spans about 82,000 clones, over 70% being singletons. The sample was PBMCs. This sequence was found in a man between 40 and 49 years old in good health and CMV-seropositive.

CDR3 nucleotides: TGTGCCAGCAGCTTAAGGGACAGGGGGCCTCTTGGCTACACCTTC. It is translated as CASSLRDRGPLGYTF. This chain connects TRBV14 to TRBJ1-2; 12 bases are a match to TRBD1. CDR1 is SGHDN, CDR2 FVKESK, per germline. The trim removed 5 bases at V and 7 bases at J, leaving 8 bases unmatched. The CDR3 is made up of 15 amino acids.